This T cell receptor beta chain was recovered during a study of vaccination and CD4 T cells after COVID-19. Sequenced with the Oncomine TCR Beta short-read assay was DNA taken from cultured CD4+ T cells. In TCRdb, the PCR reads were re-called with MiXCR into one record per CDR3 protein. Altogether under 30,000 distinct CDR3 sequences are present, roughly 34% being singletons, with the ten largest covering about 3.4%. Noted time point: late sampling 161 to 241 days after vaccination in a few convalescent patients. Treatment described: roughly ten-day PBMC culture with coronavirus spike peptide pools or control peptides (ViraFEST assay). Days 3 and 7 were when half the medium was replaced with fresh IL-2 medium. As concerns this clonotype: Its specificity is unknown. A read error may produce the germline difference seen at one junction end.

This CDR3 is built from 12 residues. Germline values: CDR1 DFQATT, CDR2 SNEGSKA (reference sequence). Findings and caveats of the study: Counts of SARS-CoV-2-reactive clonotypes had a median that went from approximately 21 to 38, a nonsignificant change.

Sequences were derived from CD4+ T cells from blood, cultured in vitro, sampled about 7 months after SARS-CoV-2 vaccination. This receptor was obtained from a human donor who had recovered from COVID-19. This rearrangement joins TRBV20-1 to TRBJ2-1; D remains unclear. DNA of the CDR3: TGCAGGGCTAGAACTTCGGGCAATGAGCAGTTCTTC. Encoded protein: CRARTSGNEQFF.